These 22 T cell receptor beta chains originate from one sample sequenced in a study of cytomegalovirus exposure and HLA in healthy donors. Use of 60 Vbeta and 13 Jbeta primers characterized the PCR. Sequencing used immunoSEQ multiplex PCR; TCRdb keeps in-frame clones, though not all of them. The sample holds 50,000 or so clones, around 82% seen once. Input material: PBMCs. The receptors shown here come from a woman between 18 and 29 years old in good health and CMV-seronegative.

In regard to this clone: The same CDR3 can be traced to other DNA sequences in this sample. The V gene is TRBV18, the J gene TRBJ2-2, with D perhaps TRBD1 (5 bases). The V gene's germline CDR1 is KGHSH and CDR2 LQKENI. V lost 2 bases, J lost 1 base, and 5 bases lay in between. The CDR3 loop spans 14 amino acids. DNA for the CDR3: TGTGCCAGCTCACCAGGACAGAACACCGGGGAGCTGTTTTTT. This gives the protein CASSPGQNTGELFF.

The chain is built from TRBV2 and TRBJ2-2; 7 nucleotides align to TRBD1. CDR3 size: 16 residues. Germline CDR1 reads SNHLY; CDR2 reads FYNNEI. With V trimmed by 8 bases and J by 5 bases, 14 bases remained unmatched. In DNA, the CDR3 is TGTGCCAGCTCGCACGCACACAGGGGTGGTACCGGGGAGCTGTTTTTT. It codes for CASSHAHRGGTGELFF.

The CDR3 nucleotides read TGTGCCAGCAGTACCGGGACAGGTTACTACGAGCAGTACTTC. Protein sequence: CASSTGTGYYEQYF. The J gene is TRBJ2-7, the V gene TRBV2, with 8 bases lining up with TRBD1. Germline V gene lookup returns CDR1 SNHLY and CDR2 FYNNEI. The CDR3 has 14 amino acids. V trimming: 5 bases; J trimming: 3 bases; junction bases outside the gene matches: 6.

The chain has TRBV18 and TRBJ1-5; D is possibly TRBD1 (6 bases). This CDR3 spans 15 amino acids. Deletions cut 5 bases from V and 0 bases from J, with 11 bases between. Germline V gene lookup returns CDR1 KGHSH and CDR2 LQKENI. As DNA, the CDR3 is TGTGCCAGCTCAACTCGGACAGATAGCAATCAGCCCCAGCATTTT. This encodes CASSTRTDSNQPQHF. The full variable domain, in which reference TRBV18 and TRBJ1-5 provide the parts outside the CDR3, is NAGVMQNPRHLVRRRGQEARLRCSPMKGHSHVYWYRQLPEEGLKFMVYLQKENIIDESGMPKERFSAEFPKEGPSILRIQQVVRGDSAAYFCASSTRTDSNQPQHFGDGTRLSIL.

This chain connects TRBV7-6 to TRBJ2-1, with 13 positions matching TRBD2. The junction had 7 bases not matched to a gene; V was cut back by 5 bases and J by 9 bases. The germline CDR1 and CDR2 sequences are SGHVS and FNYEAQ. The CDR3 contains 15 residues. CDR3 region: CASSPRLAGGGEQFF. DNA of the CDR3: TGTGCCAGCAGCCCCAGACTAGCGGGAGGAGGTGAGCAGTTCTTC.

Only one count was recorded for this clone. The gene calls are TRBV7-3 and TRBJ2-2; TRBD2 matches 12 bases. J was trimmed by 6 bases and V by 4 bases; bases with no gene match: 6. Per the germline V gene, CDR1 is SGHTA and CDR2 is FQGTGA. The length of the CDR3 is 16 residues. Here the CDR3 reads CASSYLAGGPPGELFF. As DNA, the CDR3 is TGTGCCAGCAGCTATCTAGCGGGAGGGCCCCCCGGGGAGCTGTTTTTT.

V is TRBV19 and J is TRBJ2-1, with 9 nucleotides matching TRBD2. This CDR3 is built from 17 residues. CDR1 and CDR2 from the germline V gene are LNHDA and SQIVND (reference sequence). The V segment lost 3 bases and the J segment 2 bases; nucleotides outside the gene matches: 8. This CDR3 reads CASSMQSAGGPYNEQFF. The DNA for the CDR3 is TGTGCCAGTAGTATGCAGTCGGCGGGAGGGCCCTACAATGAGCAGTTCTTC. Variable domain in full (rest from reference TRBV19 and TRBJ2-1): DGGITQSPKYLFRKEGQNVTLSCEQNLNHDAMYWYRQDPGQGLRLIYYSQIVNDFQKGDIAEGYSVSREKKESFPLTVTSAQKNPTAFYLCASSMQSAGGPYNEQFFGPGTRLTVL.

The rearrangement joins TRBV5-8 to TRBJ1-4; unclear D gene. CDR1 is SGHTS and CDR2 is YDEGEE in the germline V gene. Trimming removed 0 bases from V and 3 bases from J, with 6 bases in between. This CDR3 has 14 residues. The CDR3 sequence: CASSLAAANEKLFF. CDR3 DNA: TGTGCCAGCAGCTTGGCGGCGGCTAATGAAAAACTGTTTTTT.

The chain uses TRBV2 and TRBJ2-1, with TRBD2 matching 9 bases. J lost 5 bases, V lost 7 bases, and 12 bases had no gene match. This CDR3 has 16 residues. From germline, CDR1 is SNHLY and CDR2 FYNNEI. CDR3 DNA: TGTGCCAGCATCGTGGCGGGAGGGATCACGGACAATGAGCAGTTCTTC. The encoded protein is CASIVAGGITDNEQFF.

The chain couples TRBV5-4 to TRBJ1-3; D gene unclear. The CDR3 is 15 residues long. CDR1 and CDR2 from the germline V gene are SGHNT and YYREEE (reference sequence). The V and J ends lost 0 bases and 0 bases respectively, with 7 bases between them. This CDR3 is CASSLAGSSGNTIYF. CDR3 sequence (DNA): TGTGCCAGCAGCTTGGCCGGGAGCTCTGGAAACACCATATATTTT.

This chain joins TRBV7-9 and TRBJ2-7; 14 bases are shared with TRBD2. The CDR3 contains 14 residues. CDR1 is SEHNR and CDR2 is FQNEAQ in the germline V gene (reference sequence). Trimming cost V 6 bases and J 7 bases; bases outside gene matches: 5. The CDR3 loop reads CASSGLAGGLEQYF. The CDR3 nucleotides read TGTGCCAGCAGTGGACTAGCGGGAGGATTGGAGCAGTACTTC.

This chain connects TRBV28 to TRBJ2-3; TRBD2 aligns across 7 bases. CDR1 is MDHEN, CDR2 SYDVKM, per germline. The V gene end was trimmed by 10 bases and the J gene end by 1 base; junction bases not matched to a gene: 5. The CDR3 is 13 amino acids. The chain's CDR3 is CATAGVGTDTQYF. CDR3 bases: TGTGCCACCGCGGGAGTCGGCACAGATACGCAGTATTTT.

This CDR3 reads CAWGPRADQPQHF. DNA of the CDR3: TGTGCTTGGGGACCGAGGGCAGATCAGCCCCAGCATTTT. The chain has TRBV30 and TRBJ1-5; TRBD1 is a possible D gene (5 bases). The length of the CDR3 is 13 residues. CDR1 is GTSNPN and CDR2 is SVGIG in the germline V gene (reference sequence).

J is TRBJ2-7 and V is TRBV7-3; 9 positions match TRBD2. CDR3 length: 15 amino acids. With 2 bases clipped from V and 4 bases from J, the junction kept 6 bases outside the gene matches. Germline values: CDR1 SGHTA, CDR2 FQGTGA. The CDR3 DNA sequence: TGTGCCAGCAGCTTAGAAGCGGGAGGACCTTACGAGCAGTACTTC. Residues: CASSLEAGGPYEQYF. Full variable domain (rest looked up from reference TRBV7-3 and TRBJ2-7): GAGVSQTPSNKVTEKGKYVELRCDPISGHTALYWYRQSLGQGPEFLIYFQGTGAADDSGLPNDRFFAVRPEGSVSTLKIQRTERGDSAVYLCASSLEAGGPYEQYFGPGTRLTVT.

V gene TRBV2 combines with J gene TRBJ1-5; 9 nucleotides agree with TRBD1. The V and J ends lost 10 bases and 1 base, in that order; junction bases with no gene match: 14. CDR1 and CDR2 (germline): SNHLY, FYNNEI. The CDR3 is 17 amino acids. The DNA for the CDR3 is TGTGCCACTTCAGCAGGGACAGGGTTTCGGAGCAATCAGCCCCAGCATTTT. Translation: CATSAGTGFRSNQPQHF.

V is TRBV28 and J is TRBJ1-5; 9 bases agree with TRBD1. The V and J ends lost 6 bases and 3 bases, in that order; junction bases with no gene match: 9. The CDR3 is 16 residues long. Germline loops: CDR1 MDHEN, CDR2 SYDVKM. The chain's CDR3 is CASSPTTGGHNQPQHF. CDR3 DNA: TGTGCCAGCAGCCCTACGACAGGGGGACACAATCAGCCCCAGCATTTT. Combining the CDR3 with reference TRBV28 and TRBJ1-5 gives the whole variable domain DVKVTQSSRYLVKRTGEKVFLECVQDMDHENMFWYRQDPGLGLRLIYFSYDVKMKEKGDIPEGYSVSREKKERFSLILESASTNQTSMYLCASSPTTGGHNQPQHFGDGTRLSIL.

The gene calls are TRBV29-1 and TRBJ1-1, with 7 bases fitting TRBD1. With V trimmed by 7 bases and J by 1 base, 12 bases remained unmatched. Per the germline V gene, CDR1 is SQVTM and CDR2 is ANQGSEA. The CDR3 sequence is 15 residues long. CDR3 sequence: CSAPLQGWGNTEAFF. The CDR3, as DNA: TGCAGCGCCCCATTACAGGGGTGGGGGAACACTGAAGCTTTCTTT.

DNA for the CDR3: TGTGCCAGCAGTTTATCCCCGGGACAGAACTACGAGCAGTACTTC. Translated: CASSLSPGQNYEQYF. The genes are TRBV27 and TRBJ2-7, with 7 bases identical to TRBD1. Germline CDR1 reads MNHEY; CDR2 reads SMNVEV (reference sequence). The CDR3 contains 15 residues. V lost 0 bases and J lost 3; bases outside the gene matches: 5.

The chain combines TRBV30 with TRBJ1-4, with 9 bases aligning to TRBD1. The CDR3 covers 16 residues. The junction had 10 bases not matched to a gene; V was cut back by 2 bases and J by 6 bases. CDR1 GTSNPN and CDR2 SVGIG come from the germline V gene (reference sequence). As DNA, the CDR3 is TGTGCCTGGAGTCGCCGGATGACAGGGGGGGATGAAAAACTGTTTTTT. Its protein product is CAWSRRMTGGDEKLFF.

This clone was recorded only once. V and J are TRBV5-1 and TRBJ2-1; 9 bases match TRBD2. Germline assignment: CDR1 SGHRS and CDR2 YFSETQ. Trimming cost V 2 bases and J 3 bases; bases outside gene matches: 3. The CDR3 extends over 15 amino acids. CDR3 loop: CASSFRREGYNEQFF. CDR3 in DNA: TGCGCCAGCAGCTTCAGGCGGGAGGGCTACAATGAGCAGTTCTTC. Based on the CDR3 plus reference TRBV5-1 and TRBJ2-1, the full variable domain is KAGVTQTPRYLIKTRGQQVTLSCSPISGHRSVSWYQQTPGQGLQFLFEYFSETQRNKGNFPGRFSGRQFSNSRSEMNVSTLELGDSALYLCASSFRREGYNEQFFGPGTRLTVL.

The rearrangement links TRBV7-2 to TRBJ2-7; 8 bases are shared with TRBD2. V shed 7 bases and J 7 bases; nucleotides not matched to a gene: 9. Germline lookup yields CDR1 SGHTA and CDR2 FQGNSA. The CDR3 spans 13 residues. The CDR3 nucleotides read TGTGCCAGCACCCCGACTAGCGCGCGAGAGCAGTACTTC. Residues: CASTPTSAREQYF.

The rearrangement links TRBV19 to TRBJ2-7; D unclear. This CDR3 spans 13 amino acids. Trimming stripped 4 bases from V and 0 bases from J, with 7 bases between. CDR1 and CDR2 (germline): LNHDA, SQIVND (reference sequence). CDR3 nucleotide sequence: TGTGCCAGTAGTAACCAGGTCTCCTACGAGCAGTACTTC. Amino acids: CASSNQVSYEQYF.